Listed below are T cell receptor beta chains from one sample, sequenced in a study of CD8 T cells in Susac syndrome. One entry per CDR3 protein results from TCRdb running MiXCR on the immunoSEQ multiplex PCR reads. The sample consists of more than 80,000 distinct CDR3 sequences, roughly 94% of them appearing once. The sequenced sample consisted of CD8+ T cells from PBMCs. Receptor source: a human donor with Susac syndrome. CDR3s include the opening cysteine and the closing phenylalanine or tryptophan. D genes are given only for firm matches. Only some rows state a clone size, as once, few, many or a class for expanded clones.

V gene	D gene	clone size	J gene	CDR3 DNA	CDR3 protein
TRBV7-9	.	.	TRBJ2-5	TGTGCCAGCAGGCCCCCGACTGGGGAGACCCAGTACTTC	CASRPPTGETQYF
TRBV20-1	.	.	TRBJ1-5	TGCAGTGCTAGAGATGGGGGGGCTGGGCAGCCCCAGCATTTT	CSARDGGAGQPQHF
TRBV27	.	.	TRBJ1-1	TGTGCCAGCAGTTCTTTCACGGACCAAGCTTTCTTT	CASSSFTDQAFF
TRBV29-1	TRBD2	.	TRBJ2-5	TGCAGCGTTGGCGAGCGGGGGGAAGAGACCCAGTACTTC	CSVGERGEETQYF
TRBV20-1	TRBD1	.	TRBJ2-7	TGCAGTGCTAGCCCGGGACAGGGAACCGAGCAGTACTTC	CSASPGQGTEQYF
TRBV7-9	.	once	TRBJ2-7	TGTGCCAGCAGCTTGGACAACACCTACGAGCAGTACTTC	CASSLDNTYEQYF
TRBV9	.	.	TRBJ2-7	TGTGCCAGCAGCGAGGGGACATCGAGAGAGCAGTACTTC	CASSEGTSREQYF
TRBV10-3	.	.	TRBJ2-2	TGTGCCACTAAAGCTGGGGAGCTGTTTTTT	CATKAGELFF
TRBV12-3/TRBV12-4	TRBD1	few	TRBJ2-1	TGTGCCAGCAGTCCCACAGGGGACAATGAGCAGTTCTTC	CASSPTGDNEQFF
TRBV6-5	.	.	TRBJ2-1	TGTGCCAGCAGTTACGGGCAGGACAATGAGCAGTTCTTC	CASSYGQDNEQFF
TRBV12-3/TRBV12-4	.	.	TRBJ2-1	TGTGCCAGCAGAACTGACAGCTCCTACAATGAGCAGTTCTTC	CASRTDSSYNEQFF
TRBV20-1	.	once	TRBJ1-2	TGCAGTGCTAGACCGGGGGAGGGGAGGGCCTATGGCTACACCTTC	CSARPGEGRAYGYTF
TRBV13	.	.	TRBJ2-1	TGTGCCAGCAGCTCCCCGGACAGGGCTAGCGGCAATGAGCAGTTCTTC	CASSSPDRASGNEQFF
TRBV29-1	TRBD2	.	TRBJ2-3	TGCAGCGATGGACTAGCGGGGGGCCGAAGCACAGATACGCAGTATTTT	CSDGLAGGRSTDTQYF
TRBV9	TRBD1	.	TRBJ2-7	TGTGCCAGCGACGGGGGACAGGGTCCGAGCGAGCAGTACTTC	CASDGGQGPSEQYF
TRBV7-9	.	.	TRBJ1-4	TGTGCCAGCAGCTCTCCCGACACCAATGAAAAACTGTTTTTT	CASSSPDTNEKLFF
TRBV7-6	TRBD1	.	TRBJ1-1	TGTGCCAGCCACCCCTTGACAGGGACTTTGAACACTGAAGCTTTCTTT	CASHPLTGTLNTEAFF
TRBV9	TRBD2	.	TRBJ2-7	TGTGCCAGCAGCCCTTCTAGCGGGGGGGTAATCGGGCAGTACTTC	CASSPSSGGVIGQYF
TRBV15	.	.	TRBJ2-7	TGTGCCACCAGCCTTAGAAGGGGCGGTTCCTACGAGCAGTACTTC	CATSLRRGGSYEQYF
TRBV29-1	.	.	TRBJ1-2	TGCAGCGTTGCCGGCAGGGCATTCAATGGCTACACCTTC	CSVAGRAFNGYTF
TRBV7-9	.	.	TRBJ1-5	TGTGCCAGCAGCCTCTCGGACAGCTGGTCGCCCCAGCATTTT	CASSLSDSWSPQHF
TRBV19	TRBD1	.	TRBJ2-5	TGTGCCAGTAGTGAGCCGGGACAGGGAGGAGAGACCCAGTACTTC	CASSEPGQGGETQYF
TRBV19	.	.	TRBJ2-1	TGTGCCAGTAGCATCTTCTCCTACAATGAGCAGTTCTTC	CASSIFSYNEQFF
TRBV23-1	.	once	TRBJ2-7	TGCGCCAGCAGTGTCTCTCCCTTGGGGAGTCTACGCGAGCAGTACTTC	CASSVSPLGSLREQYF
TRBV27	TRBD2	.	TRBJ2-7	TGTGCCAGCAGTCCGGGACTAGCTGGGAGCGAGCAGTACTTC	CASSPGLAGSEQYF
TRBV29-1	.	.	TRBJ1-2	TGCAGCGTTGCAGGAACCCACCAAGGGTTCGCCGGGCCCTACACCTTC	CSVAGTHQGFAGPYTF
TRBV29-1	.	.	TRBJ1-1	TGCAGCGTTGAACCCCCGAACACTGAAGCTTTCTTT	CSVEPPNTEAFF
TRBV10-2	.	.	TRBJ1-2	TGCGCCAGCAGCGCCTACTCGCGAGATGGCTACACCTTC	CASSAYSRDGYTF
TRBV5-4	.	.	TRBJ2-5	TGTGCCAGCGCCTTGGGCGCGCAAGAGACCCAGTACTTC	CASALGAQETQYF
TRBV24-1	.	.	TRBJ2-1	TGTGCCACCAGTGACTGGGGGTACAATGAGCAGTTCTTC	CATSDWGYNEQFF
TRBV14	.	.	TRBJ1-1	TGTGCCAGCAGCCAAGCAGGGTTAGGAACTGAAGCTTTCTTT	CASSQAGLGTEAFF
TRBV7-8	TRBD2	once	TRBJ2-5	TGTGCCAGCAGCTTGACTAGCGGGGGTTTCCAAGAGACCCAGTACTTC	CASSLTSGGFQETQYF
TRBV5-1	TRBD2	once	TRBJ2-1	TGCGCCAGCAGCTTGACTAGCGGGGGAGTCCATGAGCAGTTCTTC	CASSLTSGGVHEQFF